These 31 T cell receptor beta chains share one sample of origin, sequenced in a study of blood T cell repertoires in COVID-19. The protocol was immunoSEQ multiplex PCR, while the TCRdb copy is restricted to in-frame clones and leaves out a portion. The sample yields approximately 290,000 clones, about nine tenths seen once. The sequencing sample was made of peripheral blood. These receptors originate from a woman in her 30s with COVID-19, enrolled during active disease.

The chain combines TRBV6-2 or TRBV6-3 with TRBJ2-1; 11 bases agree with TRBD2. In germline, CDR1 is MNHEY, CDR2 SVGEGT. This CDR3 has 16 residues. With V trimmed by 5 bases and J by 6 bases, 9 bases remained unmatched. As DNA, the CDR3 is TGTGCCAGCAGTCCAAATAGCGGGGGGGCCTCCAATGAGCAGTTCTTC. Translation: CASSPNSGGASNEQFF.

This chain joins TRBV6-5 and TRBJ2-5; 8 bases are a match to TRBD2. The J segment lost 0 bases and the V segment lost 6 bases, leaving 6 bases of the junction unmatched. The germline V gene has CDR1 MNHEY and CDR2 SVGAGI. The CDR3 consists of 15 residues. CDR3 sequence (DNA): TGTGCCAGCAGGAGGTTAGCGGGGTACCAAGAGACCCAGTACTTC. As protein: CASRRLAGYQETQYF.

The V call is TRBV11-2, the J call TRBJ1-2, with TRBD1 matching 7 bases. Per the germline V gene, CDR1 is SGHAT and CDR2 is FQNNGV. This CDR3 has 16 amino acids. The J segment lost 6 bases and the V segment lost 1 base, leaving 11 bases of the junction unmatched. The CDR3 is CASSLAFQGQLNGYTF. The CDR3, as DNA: TGTGCCAGCAGCTTAGCCTTCCAGGGACAGCTAAATGGCTACACCTTC.

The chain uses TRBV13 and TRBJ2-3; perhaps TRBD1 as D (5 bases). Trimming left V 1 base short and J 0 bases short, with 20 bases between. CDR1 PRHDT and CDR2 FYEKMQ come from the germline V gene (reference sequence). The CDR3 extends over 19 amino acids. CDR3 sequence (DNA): TGTGCCAGCAGCTTAGTAGCCGGGTCTAACAGGATTAGCACAGATACGCAGTATTTT. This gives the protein CASSLVAGSNRISTDTQYF.

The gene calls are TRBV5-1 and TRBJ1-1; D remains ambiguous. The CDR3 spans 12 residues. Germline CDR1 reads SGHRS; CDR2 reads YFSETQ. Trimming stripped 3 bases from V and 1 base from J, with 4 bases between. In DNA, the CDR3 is TGCGCCAGCAGCTCCTCGAACACTGAAGCTTTCTTT. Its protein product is CASSSSNTEAFF.

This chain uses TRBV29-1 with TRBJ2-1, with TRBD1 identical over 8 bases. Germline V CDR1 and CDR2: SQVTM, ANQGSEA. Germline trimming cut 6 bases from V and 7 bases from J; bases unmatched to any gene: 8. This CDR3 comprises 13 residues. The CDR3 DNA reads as TGCAGCGTGTTGGGACAGGAAGATAATGAGCAGTTCTTC. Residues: CSVLGQEDNEQFF.

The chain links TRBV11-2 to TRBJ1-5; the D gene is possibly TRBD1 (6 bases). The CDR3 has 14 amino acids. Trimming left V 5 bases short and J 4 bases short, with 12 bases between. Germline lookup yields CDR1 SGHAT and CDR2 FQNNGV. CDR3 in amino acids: CASSAGRGNQPQHF. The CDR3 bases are TGTGCCAGCAGCGCAGGCAGGGGTAATCAGCCCCAGCATTTT.

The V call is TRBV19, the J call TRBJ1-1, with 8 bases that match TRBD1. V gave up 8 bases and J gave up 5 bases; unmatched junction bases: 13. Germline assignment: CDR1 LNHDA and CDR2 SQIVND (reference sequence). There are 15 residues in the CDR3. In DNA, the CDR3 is TGTGCCAGTCATGCCTGGACAGGGTTTGGGACTGAAGCTTTCTTT. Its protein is CASHAWTGFGTEAFF.

CDR3 nucleotide sequence: TGTGCCAGCAGCTTAGCAAGGCAGGGTGCCTACAATGAGCAGTTCTTC. Its translation is CASSLARQGAYNEQFF. V usage is TRBV7-9 and J usage is TRBJ2-1, with TRBD1 as a possible D gene (5 bases). The CDR3 contains 16 residues. The germline V gene encodes CDR1 SEHNR and CDR2 FQNEAQ (reference sequence). V was shortened by 0 bases and J by 2 bases, with 11 bases between the two germline ends.

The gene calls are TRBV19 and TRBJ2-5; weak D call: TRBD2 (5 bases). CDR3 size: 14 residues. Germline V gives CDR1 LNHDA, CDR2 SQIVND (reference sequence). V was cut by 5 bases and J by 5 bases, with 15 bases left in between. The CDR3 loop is CASSPATWEETQYF. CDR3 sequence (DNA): TGTGCCAGTAGTCCGGCCACCTGGGAGGAGACCCAGTACTTC.

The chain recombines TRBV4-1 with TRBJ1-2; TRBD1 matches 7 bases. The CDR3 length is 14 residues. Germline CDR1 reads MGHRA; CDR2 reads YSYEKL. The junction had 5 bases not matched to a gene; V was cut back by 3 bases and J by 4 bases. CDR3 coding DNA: TGCGCCAGCAGCCATCCGCAGGGGGGCTATGGCTACACCTTC. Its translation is CASSHPQGGYGYTF.

CDR3 DNA sequence: TGTGCCAGCAGCGGCTTTGGGGGGATTGACGGTGAAAAACTGTTTTTT. It encodes CASSGFGGIDGEKLFF. V usage is TRBV7-2 and J usage is TRBJ1-4; tentatively, D is TRBD1 (5 bases). CDR3 length: 16 residues. Germline CDR1 SGHTA, CDR2 FQGNSA. V was cut by 5 bases and J by 7 bases, with 20 bases left in between.

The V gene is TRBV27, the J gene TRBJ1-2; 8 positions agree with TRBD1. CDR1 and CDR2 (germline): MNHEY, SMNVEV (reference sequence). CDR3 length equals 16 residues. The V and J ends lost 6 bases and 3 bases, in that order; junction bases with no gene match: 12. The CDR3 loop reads CASSSTLGQGYYGYTF. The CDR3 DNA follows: TGTGCCAGCAGCTCTACGCTAGGACAGGGATACTATGGCTACACCTTC.

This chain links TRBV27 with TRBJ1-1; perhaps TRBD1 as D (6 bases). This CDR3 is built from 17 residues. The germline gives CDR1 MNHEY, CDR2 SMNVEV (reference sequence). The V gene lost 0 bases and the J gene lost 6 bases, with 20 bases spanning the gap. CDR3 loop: CASSLSGTPTSYAEAFF. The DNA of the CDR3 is TGTGCCAGCAGTTTATCAGGGACACCCACATCGTACGCTGAAGCTTTCTTT.

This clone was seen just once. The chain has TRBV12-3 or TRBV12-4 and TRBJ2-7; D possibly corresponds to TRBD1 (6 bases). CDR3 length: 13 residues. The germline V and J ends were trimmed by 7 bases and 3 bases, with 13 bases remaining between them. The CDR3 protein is CASKMTGLYEQYF. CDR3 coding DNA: TGTGCCAGCAAGATGACAGGTCTCTACGAGCAGTACTTC.

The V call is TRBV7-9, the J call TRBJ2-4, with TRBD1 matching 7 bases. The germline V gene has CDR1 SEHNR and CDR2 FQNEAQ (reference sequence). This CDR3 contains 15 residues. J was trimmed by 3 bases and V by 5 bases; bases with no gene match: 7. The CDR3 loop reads CASSPTGQIKNIQYF. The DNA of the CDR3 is TGTGCCAGCAGCCCGACGGGACAGATCAAAAACATTCAGTACTTC.

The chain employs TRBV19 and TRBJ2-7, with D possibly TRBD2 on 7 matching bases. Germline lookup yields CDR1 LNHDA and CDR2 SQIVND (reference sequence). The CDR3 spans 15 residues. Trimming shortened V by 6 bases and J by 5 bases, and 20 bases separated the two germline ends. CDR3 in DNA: TGTGCCAGTAGCTGGGGGGGCGCGGCGTTGAACGAGCAGTACTTC. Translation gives CASSWGGAALNEQYF.

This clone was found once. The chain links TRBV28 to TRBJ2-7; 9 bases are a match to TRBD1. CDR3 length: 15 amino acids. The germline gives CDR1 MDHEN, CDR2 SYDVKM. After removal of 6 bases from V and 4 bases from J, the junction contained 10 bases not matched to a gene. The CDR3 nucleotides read TGTGCCAGCAGACAACCGGGACAGGGAAGGTACGAGCAGTACTTC. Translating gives CASRQPGQGRYEQYF.

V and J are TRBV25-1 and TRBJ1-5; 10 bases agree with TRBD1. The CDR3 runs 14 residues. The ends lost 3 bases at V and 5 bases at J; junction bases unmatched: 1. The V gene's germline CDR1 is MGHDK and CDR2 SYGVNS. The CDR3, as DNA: TGTGCCAGCAGTGAGGGGACAGGGGATCAGCCCCAGCATTTT. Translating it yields CASSEGTGDQPQHF.

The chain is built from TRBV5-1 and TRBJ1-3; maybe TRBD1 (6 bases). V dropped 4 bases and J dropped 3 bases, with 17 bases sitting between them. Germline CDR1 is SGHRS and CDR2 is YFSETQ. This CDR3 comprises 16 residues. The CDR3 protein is CASSTGLAGGGNTIYF. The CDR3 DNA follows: TGCGCCAGCAGCACAGGGTTGGCTGGCGGTGGAAACACCATATATTTT.

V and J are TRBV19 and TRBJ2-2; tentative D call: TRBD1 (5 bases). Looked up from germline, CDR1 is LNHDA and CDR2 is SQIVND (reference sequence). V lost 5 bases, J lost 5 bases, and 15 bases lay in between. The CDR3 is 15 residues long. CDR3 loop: CASSPRSKGTGELFF. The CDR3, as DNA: TGTGCCAGTAGTCCTCGGTCCAAGGGGACCGGGGAGCTGTTTTTT.

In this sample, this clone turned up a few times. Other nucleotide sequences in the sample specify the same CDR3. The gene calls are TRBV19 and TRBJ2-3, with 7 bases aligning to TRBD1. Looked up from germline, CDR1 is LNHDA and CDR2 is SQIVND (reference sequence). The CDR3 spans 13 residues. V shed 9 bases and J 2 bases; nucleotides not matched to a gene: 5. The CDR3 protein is CASRDSPTDTQYF. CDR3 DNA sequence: TGTGCCAGCCGGGACAGCCCCACAGATACGCAGTATTTT.

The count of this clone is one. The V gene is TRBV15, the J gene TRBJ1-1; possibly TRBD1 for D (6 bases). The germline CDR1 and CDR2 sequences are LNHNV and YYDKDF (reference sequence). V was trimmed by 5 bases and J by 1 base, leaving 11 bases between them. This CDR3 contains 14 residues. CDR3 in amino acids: CATSPLGANTEAFF. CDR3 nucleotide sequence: TGTGCCACCAGCCCACTGGGGGCGAACACTGAAGCTTTCTTT.

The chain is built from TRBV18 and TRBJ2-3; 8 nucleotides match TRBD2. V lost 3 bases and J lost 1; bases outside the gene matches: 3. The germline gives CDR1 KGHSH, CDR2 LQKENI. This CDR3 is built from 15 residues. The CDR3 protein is CASSPNSGGTDTQYF. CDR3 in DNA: TGTGCCAGCTCACCTAATAGCGGGGGCACAGATACGCAGTATTTT.

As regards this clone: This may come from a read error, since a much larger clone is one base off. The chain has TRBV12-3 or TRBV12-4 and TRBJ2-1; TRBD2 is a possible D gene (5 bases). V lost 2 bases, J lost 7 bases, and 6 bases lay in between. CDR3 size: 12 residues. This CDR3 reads CASSLRGNEQFF. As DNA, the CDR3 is TGTGCCAGCAGTTTACGGGGTAATGAGCAGTTCTTC.

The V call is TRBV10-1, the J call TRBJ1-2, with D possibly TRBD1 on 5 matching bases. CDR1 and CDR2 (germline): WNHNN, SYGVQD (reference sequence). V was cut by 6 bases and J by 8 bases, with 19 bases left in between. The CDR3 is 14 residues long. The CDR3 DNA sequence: TGCGCCAGCAGCGAGACAGTGGACATATCGGGCTACACCTTC. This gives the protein CASSETVDISGYTF.

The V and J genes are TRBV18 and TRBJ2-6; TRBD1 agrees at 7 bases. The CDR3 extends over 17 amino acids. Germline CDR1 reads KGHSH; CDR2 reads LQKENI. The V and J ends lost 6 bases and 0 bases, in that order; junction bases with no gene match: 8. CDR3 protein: CASSPGQMYSGANVLTF. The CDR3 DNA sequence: TGTGCCAGCTCCCCGGGACAGATGTACTCTGGGGCCAACGTCCTGACTTTC.

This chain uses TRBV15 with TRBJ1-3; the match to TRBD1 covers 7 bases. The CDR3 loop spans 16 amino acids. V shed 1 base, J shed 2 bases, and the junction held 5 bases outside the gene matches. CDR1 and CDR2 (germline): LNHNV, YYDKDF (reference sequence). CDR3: CATSRGRDRPGNTIYF. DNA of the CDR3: TGTGCCACCAGCAGAGGACGGGACAGACCTGGAAACACCATATATTTT. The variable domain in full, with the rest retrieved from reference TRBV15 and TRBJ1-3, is DAMVIQNPRYQVTQFGKPVTLSCSQTLNHNVMYWYQQKSSQAPKLLFHYYDKDFNNEADTPDNFQSRRPNTSFCFLDIRSPGLGDTAMYLCATSRGRDRPGNTIYFGEGSWLTVV.

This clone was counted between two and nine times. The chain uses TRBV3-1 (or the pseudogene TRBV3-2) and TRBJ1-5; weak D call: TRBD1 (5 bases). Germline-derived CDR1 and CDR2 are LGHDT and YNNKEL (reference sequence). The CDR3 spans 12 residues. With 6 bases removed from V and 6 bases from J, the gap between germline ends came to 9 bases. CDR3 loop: CASSFQGQPQHF. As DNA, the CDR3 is TGTGCCAGCAGTTTTCAGGGTCAGCCCCAGCATTTT.

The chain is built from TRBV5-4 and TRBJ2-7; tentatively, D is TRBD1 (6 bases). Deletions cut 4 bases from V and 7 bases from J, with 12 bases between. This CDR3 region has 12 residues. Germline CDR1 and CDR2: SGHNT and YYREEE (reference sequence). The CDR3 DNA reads TGTGCCAGCAGCCCACAGGGAAGTGAGCAGTACTTC. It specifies CASSPQGSEQYF. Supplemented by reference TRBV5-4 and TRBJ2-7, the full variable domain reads ETGVTQSPTHLIKTRGQQVTLRCSSQSGHNTVSWYQQALGQGPQFIFQYYREEENGRGNFPPRFSGLQFPNYSSELNVNALELDDSALYLCASSPQGSEQYFGPGTRLTVT.

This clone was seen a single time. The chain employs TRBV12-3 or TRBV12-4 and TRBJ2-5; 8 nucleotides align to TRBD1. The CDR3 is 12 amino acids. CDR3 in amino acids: CASQGAGETQYF. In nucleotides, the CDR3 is TGTGCTAGCCAGGGGGCCGGGGAGACCCAGTACTTC.